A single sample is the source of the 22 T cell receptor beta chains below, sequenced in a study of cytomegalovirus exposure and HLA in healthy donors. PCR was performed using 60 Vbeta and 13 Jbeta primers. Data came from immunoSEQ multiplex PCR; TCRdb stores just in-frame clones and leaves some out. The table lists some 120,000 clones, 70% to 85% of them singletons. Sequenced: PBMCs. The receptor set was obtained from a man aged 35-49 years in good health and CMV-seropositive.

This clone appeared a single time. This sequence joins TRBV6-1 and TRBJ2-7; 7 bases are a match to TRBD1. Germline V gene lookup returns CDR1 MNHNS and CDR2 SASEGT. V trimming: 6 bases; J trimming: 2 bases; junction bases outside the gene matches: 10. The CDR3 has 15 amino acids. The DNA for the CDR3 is TGTGCCAGCAGGGACTTTCCGGGACAGACCTACGAGCAGTACTTC. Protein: CASRDFPGQTYEQYF.

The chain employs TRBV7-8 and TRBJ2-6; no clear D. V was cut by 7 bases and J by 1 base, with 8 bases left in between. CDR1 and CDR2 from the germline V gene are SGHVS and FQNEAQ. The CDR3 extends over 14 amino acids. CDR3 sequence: CASTGESGANVLTF. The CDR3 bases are TGTGCCAGCACCGGAGAATCTGGGGCCAACGTCCTGACTTTC.

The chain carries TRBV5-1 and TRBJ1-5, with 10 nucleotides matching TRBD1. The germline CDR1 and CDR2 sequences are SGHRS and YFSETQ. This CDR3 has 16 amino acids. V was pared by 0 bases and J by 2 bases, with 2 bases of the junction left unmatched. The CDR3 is CASSLGDRGGNQPQHF. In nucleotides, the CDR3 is TGCGCCAGCAGCTTGGGGGACAGGGGAGGCAATCAGCCCCAGCATTTT.

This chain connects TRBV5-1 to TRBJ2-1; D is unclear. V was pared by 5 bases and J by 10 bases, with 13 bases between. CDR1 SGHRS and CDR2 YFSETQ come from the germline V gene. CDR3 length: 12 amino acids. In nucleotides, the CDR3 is TGCGCCAGCAGTCTAGGAACTGACGAGCAGTTCTTC. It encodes CASSLGTDEQFF.

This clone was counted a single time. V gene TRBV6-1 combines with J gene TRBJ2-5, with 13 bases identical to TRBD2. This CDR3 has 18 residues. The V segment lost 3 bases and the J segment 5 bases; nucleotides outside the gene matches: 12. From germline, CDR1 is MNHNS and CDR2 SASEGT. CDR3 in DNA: TGTGCCAGCAGTGATGCGGGACTAGCGGGGATATTCGGGGAGACCCAGTACTTC. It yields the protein CASSDAGLAGIFGETQYF.

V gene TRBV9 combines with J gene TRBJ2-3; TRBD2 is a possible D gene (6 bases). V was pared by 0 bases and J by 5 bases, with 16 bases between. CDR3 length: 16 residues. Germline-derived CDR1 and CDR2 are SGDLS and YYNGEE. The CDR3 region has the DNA TGTGCCAGCAGCGTAGAGGGGACTGCCGCTTTAGATACGCAGTATTTT. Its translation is CASSVEGTAALDTQYF.

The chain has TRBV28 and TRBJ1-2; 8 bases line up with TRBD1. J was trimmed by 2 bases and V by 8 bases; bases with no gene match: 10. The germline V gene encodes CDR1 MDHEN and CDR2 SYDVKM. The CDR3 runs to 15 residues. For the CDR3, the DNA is TGTGCCAGCCAGACACAGGGGGGAACCAACTATGGCTACACCTTC. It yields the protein CASQTQGGTNYGYTF.

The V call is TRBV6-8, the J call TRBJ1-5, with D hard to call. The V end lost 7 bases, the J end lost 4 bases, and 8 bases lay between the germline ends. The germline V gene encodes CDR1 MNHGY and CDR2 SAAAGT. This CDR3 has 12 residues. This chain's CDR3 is CASIHRNQPQHF. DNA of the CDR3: TGTGCCAGCATCCACAGAAATCAGCCCCAGCATTTT.

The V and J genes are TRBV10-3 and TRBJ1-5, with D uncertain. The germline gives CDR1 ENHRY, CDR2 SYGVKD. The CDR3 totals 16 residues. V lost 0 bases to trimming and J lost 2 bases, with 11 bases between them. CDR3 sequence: CAISESSWQGNQPQHF. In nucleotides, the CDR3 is TGTGCCATCAGTGAGTCGTCTTGGCAGGGCAATCAGCCCCAGCATTTT.

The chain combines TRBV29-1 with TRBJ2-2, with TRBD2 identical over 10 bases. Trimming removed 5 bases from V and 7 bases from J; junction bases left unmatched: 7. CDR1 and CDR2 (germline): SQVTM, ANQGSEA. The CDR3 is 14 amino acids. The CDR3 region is CSVQLAGRVGELFF. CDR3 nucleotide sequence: TGCAGCGTTCAACTAGCGGGGAGGGTCGGGGAGCTGTTTTTT.

The CDR3 is CASSPDRVFNSPLHF. The DNA for the CDR3 is TGTGCCAGCAGCCCCGACAGGGTGTTTAATTCACCCCTCCACTTT. This chain joins TRBV13 and TRBJ1-6; 7 nucleotides agree with TRBD1. The germline V gene encodes CDR1 PRHDT and CDR2 FYEKMQ (reference sequence). Unmatched junction bases numbered 7, after V lost 5 bases and J lost 6 bases. CDR3 length: 15 residues.

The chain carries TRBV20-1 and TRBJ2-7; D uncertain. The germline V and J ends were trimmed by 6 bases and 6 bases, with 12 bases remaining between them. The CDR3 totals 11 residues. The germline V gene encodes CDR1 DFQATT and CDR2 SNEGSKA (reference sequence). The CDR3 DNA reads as TGCAGTGCCGACTCCAACGTCGAGCAGTACTTC. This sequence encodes CSADSNVEQYF.

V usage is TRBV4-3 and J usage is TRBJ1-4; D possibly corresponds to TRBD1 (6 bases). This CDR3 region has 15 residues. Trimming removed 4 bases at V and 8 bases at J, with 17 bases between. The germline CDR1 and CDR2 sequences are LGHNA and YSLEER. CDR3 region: CASSRQQGVGEKLFF. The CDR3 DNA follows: TGCGCCAGCAGCCGACAACAGGGAGTAGGGGAAAAACTGTTTTTT.

The chain's CDR3 is CASSIQAGQPQHF. CDR3 bases: TGTGCCAGTAGTATACAGGCGGGGCAGCCCCAGCATTTT. V is TRBV19 and J is TRBJ1-5; D not certain. V was cut by 2 bases and J by 7 bases, with 9 bases left in between. This CDR3 region has 13 residues. In germline, CDR1 is LNHDA, CDR2 SQIVND (reference sequence).

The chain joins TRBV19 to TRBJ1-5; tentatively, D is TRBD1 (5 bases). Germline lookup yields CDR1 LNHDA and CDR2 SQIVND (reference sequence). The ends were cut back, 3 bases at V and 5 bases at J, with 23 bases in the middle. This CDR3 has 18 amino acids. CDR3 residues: CASSIGWKGPLTDQPQHF. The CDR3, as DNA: TGTGCCAGTAGTATCGGGTGGAAGGGGCCGCTGACCGATCAGCCCCAGCATTTT.

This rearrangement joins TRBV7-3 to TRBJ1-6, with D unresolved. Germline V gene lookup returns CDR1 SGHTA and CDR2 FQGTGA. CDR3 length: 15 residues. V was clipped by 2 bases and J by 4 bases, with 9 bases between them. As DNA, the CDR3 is TGTGCCAGCAGCTTAGGGCGAGAGTATAATTCACCCCTCCACTTT. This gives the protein CASSLGREYNSPLHF.

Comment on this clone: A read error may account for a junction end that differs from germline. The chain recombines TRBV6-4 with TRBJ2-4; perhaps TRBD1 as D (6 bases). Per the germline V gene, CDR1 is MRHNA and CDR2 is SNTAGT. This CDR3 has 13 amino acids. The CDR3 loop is CASSEDSSNSQYF. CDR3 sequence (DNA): TGTGCCAGCAGCGAGGACAGTTCTAACAGTCAGTACTTC.

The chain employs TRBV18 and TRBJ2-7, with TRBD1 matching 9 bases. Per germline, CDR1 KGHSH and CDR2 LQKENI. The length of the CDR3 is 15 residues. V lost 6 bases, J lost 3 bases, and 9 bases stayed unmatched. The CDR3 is CASSAYQGQGYEQYF. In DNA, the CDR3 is TGTGCCAGCTCCGCCTACCAGGGACAGGGCTACGAGCAGTACTTC.

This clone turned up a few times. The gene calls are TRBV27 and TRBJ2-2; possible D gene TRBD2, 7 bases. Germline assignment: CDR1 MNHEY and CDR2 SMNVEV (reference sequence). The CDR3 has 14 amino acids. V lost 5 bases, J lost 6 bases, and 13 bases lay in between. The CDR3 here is CASSGRGRAGELFF. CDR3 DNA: TGTGCCAGCAGTGGGAGGGGGAGAGCCGGGGAGCTGTTTTTT.

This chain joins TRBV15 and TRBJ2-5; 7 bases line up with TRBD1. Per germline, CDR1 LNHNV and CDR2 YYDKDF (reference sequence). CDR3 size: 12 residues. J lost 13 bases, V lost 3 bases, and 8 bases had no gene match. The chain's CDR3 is CATSSLGQAPYF. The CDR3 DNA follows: TGTGCCACCAGCAGCCTCGGACAGGCCCCGTACTTC.

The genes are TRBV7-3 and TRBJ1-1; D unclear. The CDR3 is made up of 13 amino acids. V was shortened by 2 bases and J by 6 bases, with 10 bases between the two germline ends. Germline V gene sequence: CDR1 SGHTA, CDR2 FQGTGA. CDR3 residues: CASSLGQASEAFF. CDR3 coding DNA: TGTGCCAGCAGCTTAGGTCAGGCCTCTGAAGCTTTCTTT.

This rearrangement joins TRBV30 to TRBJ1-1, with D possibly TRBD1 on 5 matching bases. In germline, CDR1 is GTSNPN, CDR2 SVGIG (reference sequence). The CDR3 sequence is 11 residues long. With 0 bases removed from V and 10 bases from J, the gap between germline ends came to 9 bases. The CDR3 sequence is CAWSVHGGAFF. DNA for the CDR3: TGTGCCTGGAGTGTACACGGGGGAGCTTTCTTT.